This is a list of T cell receptor beta chains from one sample in a study of OX40 agonist ivuxolimab in advanced cancers. Some clones are missing from TCRdb's copy, which holds only in-frame ones; the method was immunoSEQ multiplex PCR. The data contain some 57,000 clones, almost 85% of them singletons. The sequenced sample was CD4+ or CD8+ T cells sorted from blood, obtained in a trial of the OX40 agonist ivuxolimab. These receptors all come from an adult with an advanced solid tumor such as melanoma, head and neck, liver or kidney cancer. CDR3s include the opening cysteine and the closing phenylalanine or tryptophan. The order of the fields is clone size, V gene, J gene, D gene, CDR3 DNA, CDR3 protein. A D gene is named only where the DNA matches it firmly. Size values are once, few and many counts, or a class for expanded clones, and some rows have none.

.,TRBV19,TRBJ1-1,TRBD1,TGTGCCAGTAGTACCACCGGGACAGGGACCACTGAAGCTTTCTTT,CASSTTGTGTTEAFF
.,TRBV10-2,TRBJ1-5,.,TGCGCCAGCAGTGCGGACAGCCCCAATCAGCCCCAGCATTTT,CASSADSPNQPQHF
few,TRBV19,TRBJ1-5,TRBD1,TGTGCCAGTAGGCGGAGGGGGCGAGTAGGCAATCAGCCCCAGCATTTT,CASRRRGRVGNQPQHF
.,TRBV7-6,TRBJ1-1,.,TGTGCCAGCAGTCTTACTACAGGGACTGAAGCTTTCTTT,CASSLTTGTEAFF
.,TRBV5-1,TRBJ1-1,.,TGCGCCAGCGCTCAAGACATCCTGACTAAAGCTTTCTTT,CASAQDILTKAFF
.,TRBV5-1,TRBJ2-2,.,TGCGCCAGCAGCTTGGGTCAGGGAGCCGGGGAGCTGTTTTTT,CASSLGQGAGELFF
.,TRBV6-5,TRBJ2-7,.,TGTGCCAGCAGTTACGTTCAGGGACCCAACGAGCAGTACTTC,CASSYVQGPNEQYF
.,TRBV7-2,TRBJ2-3,.,TGTGCCAGCAGCCTTGGACTCAGCACAGATACGCAGTATTTT,CASSLGLSTDTQYF
.,TRBV6-1,TRBJ1-5,TRBD1,TGTGCCAGCACCCTACAGGGGGAGTTCAATCAGCCCCAGCATTTT,CASTLQGEFNQPQHF
.,TRBV5-6,TRBJ1-2,.,TGTGCCAGCAGCTTGGTAGGCGCGAACTATGGCTACACCTTC,CASSLVGANYGYTF
few,TRBV4-3,TRBJ1-5,.,TGCGCCAGCAGCCAAAATACCGGGACTGCAGTTACTCATTTT,CASSQNTGTAVTHF
.,TRBV5-4,TRBJ2-7,TRBD2,TGTGCCAGCAGCTTGGCAGGGGCTAGCGGGAGGTACGAGCAGTACTTC,CASSLAGASGRYEQYF
.,TRBV28,TRBJ2-3,TRBD1,TGTGCCAGCAGTCCTCCTACAGGGGGCGCTCCAGATACGCAGTATTTT,CASSPPTGGAPDTQYF
.,TRBV5-8,TRBJ2-1,TRBD2,TGTGCCAGCAGCTTGGGGCTAGCGGGCGGCGATGAGCAGTTCTTC,CASSLGLAGGDEQFF
.,TRBV27,TRBJ2-1,TRBD2,TGTGCCAGCAGTCCTAGGGAACTAGCGGGAGGGCCCGGTGAGCAGTTCTTC,CASSPRELAGGPGEQFF
.,TRBV30,TRBJ2-2,TRBD1,TGTGCCTCCCCCGGACAGGTGGAAGTCGGGGAGCTGTTTTTT,CASPGQVEVGELFF
.,TRBV21-1,TRBJ2-5,.,TGTGCCAGCAGCAGGCGGCCTGGTGGCCAGTACTTC,CASSRRPGGQYF
.,TRBV6-1,TRBJ2-2,TRBD1,TGTGCCAGCCGGGACAGGACTCCCACCGGGGAGCTGTTTTTT,CASRDRTPTGELFF
.,TRBV6-5,TRBJ1-1,.,TGTGCCAGCAGTTACCGGGGTCGGGTTGAAGCTTTCTTT,CASSYRGRVEAFF
.,TRBV10-3,TRBJ2-2,.,TGTGCCATCACAGGACACCTATCGGGCACCGGGGAGCTGTTTTTT,CAITGHLSGTGELFF
.,TRBV19,TRBJ1-1,.,TGTGCCAGTAGTACCCCAAGGAGGGGGAACACTGAAGCTTTCTTT,CASSTPRRGNTEAFF
.,TRBV11-2,TRBJ2-1,TRBD1,TGTGCCAGCAGCCCGGACAGGGTGCCCTACAATGAGCAGTTCTTC,CASSPDRVPYNEQFF
.,TRBV29-1,TRBJ2-7,TRBD1,TGCAGCGTTGAAGATGAGGGCAGGGGGACCTACGAGCAGTACTTC,CSVEDEGRGTYEQYF
.,TRBV28,TRBJ2-6,.,TGTGCCAGCAGTTTAGGCCACTCTGGGGCCAACGTCCTGACTTTC,CASSLGHSGANVLTF
.,TRBV7-2,TRBJ1-1,TRBD1,TGTGCCAGCAGCCAACGGTTGACAGGGTCTGAAGCTTTCTTT,CASSQRLTGSEAFF
.,TRBV11-1,TRBJ2-1,TRBD2,TGTGCCAGCAGCTTAGACTCAGGACTAGCGGGAGGCCATGAGCAGTTCTTC,CASSLDSGLAGGHEQFF
.,TRBV29-1,TRBJ1-5,.,TGCAGCGCCAAGGAGGGCAATCAGCCCCAGCATTTT,CSAKEGNQPQHF
.,TRBV7-3,TRBJ1-1,.,TGTGCCAGCACCCCCCCGGGTAGTGATGAAGCTTTCTTT,CASTPPGSDEAFF
.,TRBV7-2,TRBJ2-1,TRBD2,TGTGCCAGCAGCTTGGCCGGGACTATTACCTACAATGAGCAGTTCTTC,CASSLAGTITYNEQFF